These T cell receptor beta chains were read from a single sample in a study of human T cells and chemical hapten exposure. TCRdb itself ran the RACE reads through MiXCR, one entry per CDR3 protein. The sample contains 45,000 or so distinct CDR3 sequences, about 4.1% of which appear only once. Material: whole blood. These receptors came from a human donor in good health. Some clones in this sample may be carry-over from other donors' samples. The CDR3 runs from the conserved cysteine through the conserved F or W. Fields, in order: V gene, clone size, D gene, CDR3 length, J gene, CDR3 protein, CDR3 DNA. The D gene is left open where the match is weak. Clone sizes are given selectively: once, few, many, or a class where the clone is expanded.

v_gene: TRBV27; abundance: many; d_gene: -; len: 12; j_gene: TRBJ2-2; CDR3aa: CASSLSAGELFF; CDR3nt: TGTGCCAGCAGTTTATCGGCCGGGGAGCTGTTTTTT
v_gene: TRBV4-1; abundance: many; d_gene: -; len: 14; j_gene: TRBJ1-3; CDR3aa: CASSHGDSGNTIYF; CDR3nt: TGCGCCAGCAGCCACGGGGACTCTGGAAACACCATATATTTT
v_gene: TRBV28; abundance: few; d_gene: -; len: 11; j_gene: TRBJ1-1; CDR3aa: CASSSEVRAFF; CDR3nt: TGTGCCAGCAGTTCCGAGGTACGGGCTTTCTTT
v_gene: TRBV28; abundance: -; d_gene: -; len: 16; j_gene: TRBJ2-3; CDR3aa: CASPPLTREKADTQYF; CDR3nt: TGTGCCAGCCCACCCCTGACTAGGGAGAAAGCAGATACGCAGTATTTT
v_gene: TRBV12-5; abundance: medium-sized; d_gene: -; len: 13; j_gene: TRBJ1-1; CDR3aa: CASGSEMNTEAFF; CDR3nt: TGTGCTAGTGGTTCCGAAATGAACACTGAAGCTTTCTTT
v_gene: TRBV11-1; abundance: many; d_gene: TRBD1; len: 17; j_gene: TRBJ2-2; CDR3aa: CASSLGWTGVDTGELFF; CDR3nt: TGTGCCAGCAGCTTAGGATGGACAGGGGTCGACACCGGGGAGCTGTTTTTT
v_gene: TRBV25-1; abundance: many; d_gene: TRBD1; len: 17; j_gene: TRBJ2-7; CDR3aa: CASSPLGTVSSTGEQYF; CDR3nt: TGTGCCAGCAGCCCTCTCGGGACAGTGAGTTCCACTGGGGAGCAGTACTTC
v_gene: TRBV5-1; abundance: many; d_gene: -; len: 16; j_gene: TRBJ2-2; CDR3aa: CASSLTGPGSRGELFF; CDR3nt: TGCGCCAGCAGCTTGACCGGGCCTGGGAGCCGGGGGGAGCTGTTTTTT
v_gene: TRBV5-5; abundance: few; d_gene: -; len: 16; j_gene: TRBJ1-1; CDR3aa: CASSLYPTGLSTEAFF; CDR3nt: TGTGCCAGCAGCTTGTATCCTACCGGACTTTCCACTGAAGCTTTCTTT
v_gene: TRBV29-1; abundance: few; d_gene: TRBD2; len: 15; j_gene: TRBJ2-1; CDR3aa: CSVEREGILYNEQFF; CDR3nt: TGCAGCGTTGAAAGGGAGGGAATCCTCTACAATGAGCAGTTCTTC
v_gene: TRBV28; abundance: few; d_gene: TRBD2; len: 19; j_gene: TRBJ2-4; CDR3aa: CASSLGLAGGPSGKNIQYF; CDR3nt: TGTGCCAGCAGTTTAGGGCTAGCGGGAGGGCCTTCGGGCAAAAACATTCAGTACTTC
v_gene: TRBV3-1; abundance: many; d_gene: -; len: 13; j_gene: TRBJ1-1; CDR3aa: CASSSTGWTEAFF; CDR3nt: TGTGCCAGCAGTTCTACAGGGTGGACTGAAGCTTTCTTT
v_gene: TRBV2; abundance: many; d_gene: -; len: 13; j_gene: TRBJ1-4; CDR3aa: CASSGEINEKLFF; CDR3nt: TGTGCCAGCAGTGGCGAGATTAATGAAAAACTGTTTTTT
v_gene: TRBV20-1; abundance: many; d_gene: TRBD2; len: 18; j_gene: TRBJ2-3; CDR3aa: CSAFRGTSGGPSTDTQYF; CDR3nt: TGCAGTGCCTTTAGGGGGACTAGCGGGGGACCTAGCACAGATACGCAGTATTTT
v_gene: TRBV19; abundance: few; d_gene: -; len: 16; j_gene: TRBJ1-1; CDR3aa: CASSVGRGAMNTEAFF; CDR3nt: TGTGCCAGTAGTGTGGGTCGCGGGGCCATGAACACTGAAGCTTTCTTT
v_gene: TRBV27; abundance: many; d_gene: -; len: 13; j_gene: TRBJ1-5; CDR3aa: CASSSGIHQPQHF; CDR3nt: TGTGCCAGCAGTTCCGGGATACATCAGCCCCAGCATTTT
v_gene: TRBV28; abundance: -; d_gene: -; len: 14; j_gene: TRBJ1-2; CDR3aa: CASSTQPGSYGYTF; CDR3nt: TGTGCCAGCAGTACTCAACCCGGGAGCTATGGCTACACCTTC
v_gene: TRBV20-1; abundance: many; d_gene: -; len: 16; j_gene: TRBJ2-1; CDR3aa: CSARETHRDPYNEQFF; CDR3nt: TGCAGTGCGCGCGAAACCCACCGGGACCCCTACAATGAGCAGTTCTTC
v_gene: TRBV14; abundance: many; d_gene: -; len: 14; j_gene: TRBJ1-3; CDR3aa: CASSRDYSGNTIYF; CDR3nt: TGTGCCAGCAGCCGCGACTACTCTGGAAACACCATATATTTT
v_gene: TRBV20-1; abundance: many; d_gene: TRBD2; len: 16; j_gene: TRBJ2-7; CDR3aa: CSARDPLSGTVHEQYF; CDR3nt: TGCAGTGCTAGAGACCCTCTAAGCGGGACTGTCCACGAGCAGTACTTC
v_gene: TRBV12-3/TRBV12-4; abundance: -; d_gene: -; len: 14; j_gene: TRBJ2-7; CDR3aa: CASSLGGVGREQYF; CDR3nt: TGTGCCAGCAGTTTAGGCGGGGTCGGGCGAGAGCAGTACTTC
v_gene: TRBV19; abundance: few; d_gene: -; len: 19; j_gene: TRBJ2-6; CDR3aa: CASSNPREGRFSGANVLTF; CDR3nt: TGTGCCAGTAGTAACCCGAGAGAGGGACGGTTCTCTGGGGCCAACGTCCTGACTTTC
v_gene: TRBV27; abundance: many; d_gene: -; len: 17; j_gene: TRBJ2-2; CDR3aa: CASSPDPTVLNTGELFF; CDR3nt: TGTGCCAGCAGCCCAGACCCGACAGTTTTGAACACCGGGGAGCTGTTTTTT
v_gene: TRBV5-5; abundance: many; d_gene: TRBD1; len: 15; j_gene: TRBJ1-5; CDR3aa: CASSSGQGLYQPQHF; CDR3nt: TGTGCCAGCAGCTCCGGACAGGGTCTATATCAGCCCCAGCATTTT
v_gene: TRBV4-1; abundance: few; d_gene: TRBD1; len: 16; j_gene: TRBJ2-7; CDR3aa: CASSRERQGVWHEQYF; CDR3nt: TGCGCCAGCAGCCGAGAGCGGCAGGGGGTATGGCACGAGCAGTACTTC
v_gene: TRBV20-1; abundance: many; d_gene: -; len: 17; j_gene: TRBJ2-1; CDR3aa: CSATSPIGGRSYNEQFF; CDR3nt: TGCAGTGCTACCTCCCCGATTGGGGGTAGGTCCTACAATGAGCAGTTCTTC
v_gene: TRBV27; abundance: many; d_gene: -; len: 14; j_gene: TRBJ2-1; CDR3aa: CASSSGGPYYEQFF; CDR3nt: TGTGCCAGCAGTTCTGGCGGGCCTTACTATGAGCAGTTCTTC
v_gene: TRBV5-1; abundance: many; d_gene: TRBD1; len: 18; j_gene: TRBJ1-3; CDR3aa: CASSLNPQGGFSGNTIYF; CDR3nt: TGCGCCAGCAGCCTCAACCCGCAGGGGGGCTTCTCTGGAAACACCATATATTTT
v_gene: TRBV5-4; abundance: -; d_gene: TRBD2; len: 15; j_gene: TRBJ2-1; CDR3aa: CASSPGTSGSYEQFF; CDR3nt: TGTGCCAGCAGCCCAGGGACTAGCGGGAGTTATGAGCAGTTCTTC
v_gene: TRBV19; abundance: many; d_gene: -; len: 15; j_gene: TRBJ1-3; CDR3aa: CASSTRGFDGNTIYF; CDR3nt: TGTGCCAGTAGTACCCGGGGGTTCGATGGAAACACCATATATTTT
v_gene: TRBV12-3/TRBV12-4; abundance: many; d_gene: -; len: 13; j_gene: TRBJ2-7; CDR3aa: CASSRRGEGEQYF; CDR3nt: TGTGCCAGCAGTCGCCGGGGAGAAGGGGAGCAGTACTTC
v_gene: TRBV10-1; abundance: many; d_gene: -; len: 13; j_gene: TRBJ2-1; CDR3aa: CASSRQTYNEQFF; CDR3nt: TGCGCCAGCAGTCGACAGACATACAATGAGCAGTTCTTC
v_gene: TRBV20-1; abundance: many; d_gene: -; len: 17; j_gene: TRBJ2-3; CDR3aa: CSAVLQGDRTVPDTQYF; CDR3nt: TGCAGTGCCGTACTTCAAGGAGATCGGACAGTGCCAGATACGCAGTATTTT
v_gene: TRBV6-5; abundance: few; d_gene: TRBD1; len: 15; j_gene: TRBJ1-5; CDR3aa: CASSPHRGKYQPQHF; CDR3nt: TGTGCCAGCAGTCCCCACAGGGGCAAGTATCAGCCCCAGCATTTT
v_gene: TRBV4-1; abundance: many; d_gene: TRBD1; len: 14; j_gene: TRBJ1-5; CDR3aa: CASAGGLSNQPQHF; CDR3nt: TGCGCCAGCGCAGGGGGCTTGAGCAATCAGCCCCAGCATTTT
v_gene: TRBV7-8; abundance: many; d_gene: -; len: 15; j_gene: TRBJ2-1; CDR3aa: CASSLAGVRYNEQFF; CDR3nt: TGTGCCAGCAGCTTAGCCGGGGTTCGGTACAATGAGCAGTTCTTC
v_gene: TRBV10-3; abundance: many; d_gene: -; len: 14; j_gene: TRBJ1-5; CDR3aa: CAIRGEGSNQPQHF; CDR3nt: TGTGCCATCAGGGGGGAGGGTAGCAATCAGCCCCAGCATTTT
v_gene: TRBV27; abundance: few; d_gene: -; len: 16; j_gene: TRBJ2-6; CDR3aa: CASSLLRGSGANVLTF; CDR3nt: TGTGCCAGCAGTTTATTGCGGGGCTCGGGGGCCAACGTCCTGACTTTC